The source of this T cell receptor beta chain is a study of tumor-infiltrating lymphocytes in primary liver carcinoma. Study in general: Measuring about 4 to 10 cm across, the tumors were staged as T1-T3 N0M0.

This clonotype was seen more than once but under ten times. Its specificity is unknown. Trimming cost V 3 bases and J 5 bases; bases outside gene matches: 11. This CDR3 spans 17 amino acids. Germline V gene data show CDR1 as SGHRS and CDR2 as YFSETQ. With approximately 500 ng total RNA as template and a constant-region primer, TCR beta cDNA was made. Three nested multiplex PCR rounds, a slightly modified ARM-PCR method, built the TCR beta libraries. Investigators reported that the first two PCR rounds, at 10 to 11 cycles each, used TRBV1-TRBV30 forward primers with a C-beta reverse primer. TCRdb used MiXCR to reprocess the multiplex PCR reads, holding one entry per CDR3 protein. The repertoire holds 90,000 to 100,000 distinct CDR3 sequences, with almost 70% as singletons. Total RNA and DNA came together from approximately 20-30 mg of bulk tissue without cell sorting. Resection treated the patients' primary liver carcinoma. Every tumor contributed samples taken at five separate regions.

Study-wide results and limits: Presence in all five tumor regions was observed for only about 7-25% of top clones.

The V call is TRBV5-1, the J call TRBJ2-2, with 9 bases lining up with TRBD1. Sequencing was done on a sample of liver tumor tissue from sampling region 5. Subset indicated: tumor region T5, tumor centre. The clonotype originates from a woman aged 60 to 75 with primary liver carcinoma and hepatitis B virus infection. CDR3 sequence: CASSSGTGFSWTGELFF. The CDR3 DNA reads as TGCGCCAGCAGCTCCGGGACAGGGTTCAGTTGGACCGGGGAGCTGTTTTTT.